These 28 T cell receptor beta chains came from one sample sequenced in a study of CXCR3-negative and CXCR3-positive naive CD8 T cells. The method, 5' RACE with UMI labels, was used to prepare the TRB cDNA libraries. TCRdb reanalyzed the 5' RACE reads and collapses them to one entry per CDR3 protein, without DNA. The sample table sets out 100,000 to 150,000 distinct CDR3 sequences. Input material: naive CXCR3- CD8+ T cells from blood. Noted subset: CD45RO-CCR7+CD27+CD95- naive CD8+ T cells lacking CXCR3 (TNR3-). Receptor source: a human donor in good health. Some clones in this sample may be carry-over from other donors' samples.

This sequence joins TRBV7-9 and TRBJ2-2; no DNA is available, so the TRBD1 call from TCRdb remains unchecked. CDR3 length equals 13 residues. From germline, CDR1 is SEHNR and CDR2 FQNEAQ (reference sequence). The CDR3 loop reads CASTGVNTGELFF.

The chain joins TRBV4-1 to TRBJ2-1; TCRdb calls TRBD2, which cannot be checked without DNA. The CDR3 is made up of 16 amino acids. CDR1 is MGHRA, CDR2 YSYEKL, per germline. The CDR3 here is CASSQGAASGTWEQFF.

V and J are TRBV11-1 and TRBJ2-3. CDR1 is SGHAT and CDR2 is FQDESV in the germline V gene (reference sequence). The CDR3 is 13 amino acids. This chain's CDR3 is CASSSPLADTQYF.

J is TRBJ1-2 and V is TRBV13; there is no DNA to check the TCRdb D call of TRBD1. From germline, CDR1 is PRHDT and CDR2 FYEKMQ (reference sequence). The CDR3 sequence is 16 residues long. The CDR3 region is CASSQSGQGVFYGYTF.

This chain uses TRBV6-1 with TRBJ2-2; without DNA, the TCRdb call of TRBD1 cannot be checked. Germline CDR1 MNHNS, CDR2 SASEGT. The CDR3 covers 12 residues. The CDR3 region is CAILSQGWELFF.

The rearrangement uses TRBV28 and TRBJ2-7; TCRdb lists TRBD1, though no DNA is available to test this call. Germline values: CDR1 MDHEN, CDR2 SYDVKM. The CDR3 is 18 residues long. The CDR3 protein is CASSFSFRRQSLPGEQYF.

This chain joins TRBV14 and TRBJ1-6; TCRdb gives TRBD1 as the D gene, but with no DNA this cannot be confirmed. The germline V gene encodes CDR1 SGHDN and CDR2 FVKESK. The CDR3 runs to 19 residues. The CDR3: CASSQDGDRGMKWNSPLHF.

The V gene is TRBV29-1, the J gene TRBJ2-3; lacking DNA, the TRBD2 call made by TCRdb goes unchecked. The V gene's germline CDR1 is SQVTM and CDR2 ANQGSEA. The CDR3 spans 14 residues. The CDR3 protein is CSVEDGRATDTQYF.

V and J are TRBV28 and TRBJ2-2; TCRdb returns TRBD1, unconfirmable since there is no DNA. Looked up from germline, CDR1 is MDHEN and CDR2 is SYDVKM. The CDR3 loop spans 15 amino acids. CDR3 protein: CVSSYRGTRGGELFF.

The chain is built from TRBV29-1 and TRBJ2-6; TCRdb reports TRBD1, a call that lacks DNA to check it against. CDR3 length: 14 amino acids. Germline assignment: CDR1 SQVTM and CDR2 ANQGSEA. This chain's CDR3 is CSASGVAGANVLTF. Combining the CDR3 with reference TRBV29-1 and TRBJ2-6 gives the whole variable domain SAVISQKPSRDICQRGTSLTIQCQVDSQVTMMFWYRQQPGQSLTLIATANQGSEATYESGFVIDKFPISRPNLTFSTLTVSNMSPEDSSIYLCSASGVAGANVLTFGAGSRLTVL.

The genes are TRBV6-2 or TRBV6-3 and TRBJ2-2; TCRdb selects TRBD1, and the lack of DNA leaves this call unchecked. The CDR3 spans 14 residues. The V gene's germline CDR1 is MNHEY and CDR2 SVGEGT. CDR3 sequence: CASSYGPRAGELFF.

The chain employs TRBV20-1 and TRBJ2-7; TCRdb calls TRBD1, which cannot be checked without DNA. The CDR3 spans 13 residues. Germline V lookup: CDR1 DFQATT, CDR2 SNEGSKA (reference sequence). The CDR3 here is CSARDRVAYEQYF.

The chain recombines TRBV28 with TRBJ2-7; TCRdb calls TRBD1, which cannot be checked without DNA. Germline CDR1 reads MDHEN; CDR2 reads SYDVKM. The CDR3 is made up of 15 amino acids. CDR3 amino acids: CASSYRGRKYYEQYF.

The CDR3 reads CASMGVERGVFGTDTQYF. This rearrangement joins TRBV6-5 to TRBJ2-3; the D call of TRBD2 rests on TCRdb alone, since no DNA is present to check it. This CDR3 comprises 18 residues. Germline CDR1 is MNHEY and CDR2 is SVGAGI.

The chain has TRBV14 and TRBJ1-2; the TRBD1 assignment by TCRdb is unverifiable without DNA. The CDR3 is 14 residues long. CDR1 and CDR2 (germline): SGHDN, FVKESK. This CDR3 is CASSQDQGAYGYTF.

The chain is built from TRBV15 and TRBJ2-6. Germline V gene sequence: CDR1 LNHNV, CDR2 YYDKDF (reference sequence). The length of the CDR3 is 15 residues. CDR3 loop: CATSRDDAGANVLTF.

The rearrangement joins TRBV7-9 to TRBJ2-2; TCRdb outputs TRBD1, but without DNA this stays unchecked. The CDR3 runs to 15 residues. Germline V gene data show CDR1 as SEHNR and CDR2 as FQNEAQ (reference sequence). CDR3 residues: CASSLSGGITGELFF.

CDR3 residues: CSVEGPGQGMYEQYF. The chain employs TRBV29-1 and TRBJ2-7; there is no DNA to check the TCRdb D call of TRBD1. CDR1 and CDR2 (germline): SQVTM, ANQGSEA. There are 15 residues in the CDR3.

This sequence joins TRBV4-3 and TRBJ1-3. The germline CDR1 and CDR2 sequences are LGHNA and YSLEER. This CDR3 is built from 15 residues. CDR3 sequence: CASSQGSGAGNTIYF.

The V gene is TRBV3-1, the J gene TRBJ2-1; TCRdb calls TRBD2, which cannot be checked without DNA. This CDR3 has 15 residues. Germline CDR1 LGHDT, CDR2 YNNKEL (reference sequence). This CDR3 is CASSQDPQTYNEQFF.

The rearrangement joins TRBV3-1 to TRBJ2-2. The CDR3 has 15 residues. The germline V gene encodes CDR1 LGHDT and CDR2 YNNKEL (reference sequence). This chain's CDR3 is CASSQVSESTGELFF. The full variable domain, rest sourced from reference TRBV3-1 and TRBJ2-2, is DTAVSQTPKYLVTQMGNDKSIKCEQNLGHDTMYWYKQDSKKFLKIMFSYNNKELIINETVPNRFSPKSPDKAHLNLHINSLELGDSAVYFCASSQVSESTGELFFGEGSRLTVL.

V gene TRBV20-1 combines with J gene TRBJ2-2; TCRdb outputs TRBD1, but without DNA this stays unchecked. This CDR3 region has 13 residues. Germline V gene lookup returns CDR1 DFQATT and CDR2 SNEGSKA (reference sequence). The CDR3 here is CSARPTGGGELFF.

The rearrangement uses TRBV20-1 and TRBJ2-1; TCRdb's D call of TRBD1 is untestable without DNA. Germline CDR1 reads DFQATT; CDR2 reads SNEGSKA (reference sequence). This CDR3 comprises 15 residues. The CDR3 sequence is CSAPGALSSYNEQFF.

This chain connects TRBV7-8 to TRBJ2-7. In germline, CDR1 is SGHVS, CDR2 FQNEAQ. The CDR3 runs to 15 residues. CDR3 residues: CASSLTQQPFYEQYF.

CDR3 amino acids: CASRNGQNSYEQYF. V gene TRBV28 combines with J gene TRBJ2-7; the D call of TRBD1 rests on TCRdb alone, since no DNA is present to check it. Per germline, CDR1 MDHEN and CDR2 SYDVKM. This CDR3 spans 14 amino acids.

The chain uses TRBV7-9 and TRBJ2-1; there is no DNA to check the TCRdb D call of TRBD2. Germline V gene data show CDR1 as SEHNR and CDR2 as FQNEAQ (reference sequence). This CDR3 is built from 17 residues. CDR3 region: CASSGNSLAGRYNEQFF.

This chain connects TRBV7-3 to TRBJ2-1; TCRdb reports TRBD2, a call that lacks DNA to check it against. In germline, CDR1 is SGHTA, CDR2 FQGTGA. CDR3 length equals 15 residues. CDR3 residues: CASSWLAGGVNEQFF.

J is TRBJ2-3 and V is TRBV29-1; no DNA is available, so the TRBD1 call from TCRdb remains unchecked. Germline-derived CDR1 and CDR2 are SQVTM and ANQGSEA. The CDR3 loop spans 13 amino acids. The CDR3 reads CSMRTGPTDTQYF.